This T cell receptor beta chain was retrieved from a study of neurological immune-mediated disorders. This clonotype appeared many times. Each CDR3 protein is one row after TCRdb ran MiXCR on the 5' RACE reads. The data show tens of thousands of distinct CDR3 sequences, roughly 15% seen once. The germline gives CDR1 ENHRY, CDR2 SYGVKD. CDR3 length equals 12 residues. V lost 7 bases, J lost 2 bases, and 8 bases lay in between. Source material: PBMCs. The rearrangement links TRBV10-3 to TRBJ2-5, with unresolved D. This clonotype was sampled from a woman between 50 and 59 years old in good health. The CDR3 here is CAIKDSQETQYF. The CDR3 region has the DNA TGTGCCATCAAAGACTCACAAGAGACCCAGTACTTC.